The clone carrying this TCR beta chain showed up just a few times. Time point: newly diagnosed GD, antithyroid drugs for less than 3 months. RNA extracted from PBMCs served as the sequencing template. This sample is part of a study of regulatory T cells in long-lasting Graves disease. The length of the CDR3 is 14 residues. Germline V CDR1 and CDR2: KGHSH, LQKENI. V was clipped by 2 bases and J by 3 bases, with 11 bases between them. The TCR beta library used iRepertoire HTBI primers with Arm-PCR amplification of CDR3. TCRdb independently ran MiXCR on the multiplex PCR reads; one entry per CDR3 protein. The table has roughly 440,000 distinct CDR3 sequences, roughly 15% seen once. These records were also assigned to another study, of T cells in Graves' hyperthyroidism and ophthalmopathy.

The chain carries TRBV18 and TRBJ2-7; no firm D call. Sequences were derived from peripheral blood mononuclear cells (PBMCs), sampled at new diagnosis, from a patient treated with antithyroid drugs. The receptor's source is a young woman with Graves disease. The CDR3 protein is CASSPGPWLYEQYF. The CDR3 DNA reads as TGTGCCAGCTCACCAGGACCGTGGCTCTACGAGCAGTACTTC.